Given below is one T cell receptor beta chain in context. Its antigen is not identified. The sample originates from a study of cytomegalovirus exposure and HLA in healthy donors. Study-wide points: First-cohort TCR clusters were later found to tend to co-occur in the approximately 120 validation repertoires. There were a few CMV-associated chains whose specificity for CMV antigens was confirmed in vitro. Cytomegalovirus status, reportedly, was diagnosed with high specificity and sensitivity by the classifier.

Repertoires were generated with immunoSEQ multiplex PCR, while TCRdb's copy carries only in-frame clones and drops some. The data contain 110,000 to 150,000 clones, around 93% of them singletons. V was pared by 4 bases and J by 0 bases, with 11 bases between. Germline V gene data show CDR1 as SGDLS and CDR2 as YYNGEE. The CDR3 is 14 amino acids. This chain links TRBV9 with TRBJ2-7, with D possibly being TRBD2 (5 bases). The source is a man aged 18 to 30 in good health and CMV-seropositive. The sequencing sample was made of PBMCs. DNA of the CDR3: TGTGCCAGCAGCCCCCGCGACTACTCCTACGAGCAGTACTTC. Translation gives CASSPRDYSYEQYF.